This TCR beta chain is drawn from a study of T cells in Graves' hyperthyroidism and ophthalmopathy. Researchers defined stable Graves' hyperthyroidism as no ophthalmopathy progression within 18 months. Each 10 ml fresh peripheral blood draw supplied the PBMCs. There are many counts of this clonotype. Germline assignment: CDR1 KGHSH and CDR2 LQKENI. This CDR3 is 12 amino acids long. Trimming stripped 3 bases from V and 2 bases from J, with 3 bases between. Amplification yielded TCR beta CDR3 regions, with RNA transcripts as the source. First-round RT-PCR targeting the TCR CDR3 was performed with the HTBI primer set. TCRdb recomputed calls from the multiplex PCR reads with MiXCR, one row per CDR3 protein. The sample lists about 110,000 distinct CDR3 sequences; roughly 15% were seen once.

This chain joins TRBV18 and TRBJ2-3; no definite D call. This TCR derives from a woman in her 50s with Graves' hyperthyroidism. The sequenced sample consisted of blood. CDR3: CASSPSTDTQYF. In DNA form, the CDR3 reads TGTGCCAGCTCACCTTCCACAGATACGCAGTATTTT.